These 11 T cell receptor beta chains originate from one sample sequenced in a study of shared clonotypes between healthy human individuals. The data were produced by immunoSEQ multiplex PCR, yet TCRdb's version contains in-frame clones alone and is incomplete. The sample shows 2 million to 2.5 million clones, about 92% of them seen only once. Source material: naive CD4+ T cells from PBMCs. The subset denotes: CD45RA+ positively selected. The origin of the receptors is a man aged 18 to 30 in good health. Some clones in this sample may be carry-over from other donors' samples.

The chain is built from TRBV19 and TRBJ2-1; D is ambiguous. This CDR3 spans 16 amino acids. Germline CDR1 and CDR2: LNHDA and SQIVND (reference sequence). Trimming shortened V by 3 bases and J by 0 bases, and 12 bases separated the two germline ends. The CDR3 DNA sequence: TGTGCCAGTAGTATGGTCCAGTCAAGCTCCTACAATGAGCAGTTCTTC. Protein product: CASSMVQSSSYNEQFF.

The chain uses TRBV7-8 and TRBJ1-4, with D perhaps TRBD1 (6 bases). This CDR3 has 15 amino acids. The V end was cut by 5 bases, the J end by 8 bases, with 18 bases between. The V gene's germline CDR1 is SGHVS and CDR2 FQNEAQ. The CDR3 loop is CASSLQQGRGEKLFF. CDR3 nucleotides: TGTGCCAGCAGCCTCCAACAGGGACGTGGGGAAAAACTGTTTTTT.

In DNA, the CDR3 is TGCAGTGCTAGAGATCGCGTGACCCAGTACTTC. It encodes CSARDRVTQYF. The chain is built from TRBV20-1 and TRBJ2-5; D not resolved. Germline V gene data show CDR1 as DFQATT and CDR2 as SNEGSKA (reference sequence). The CDR3 is 11 residues long. Deletions cut 0 bases from V and 7 bases from J, with 6 bases between.

V gene TRBV5-1 combines with J gene TRBJ2-1; 11 nucleotides match TRBD2. The CDR3 is made up of 16 amino acids. J gave up 9 bases and V 3 bases, and 11 bases lay outside the gene matches. The V gene's germline CDR1 is SGHRS and CDR2 YFSETQ. CDR3: CASSSRSGRADTEQFF. The CDR3 bases are TGCGCCAGCAGCTCCCGTAGCGGGAGGGCCGACACTGAGCAGTTCTTC.

This chain connects TRBV28 to TRBJ2-7; 9 nucleotides match TRBD1. V dropped 7 bases and J dropped 5; count of bases not matched to a gene: 15. Germline lookup yields CDR1 MDHEN and CDR2 SYDVKM. This CDR3 comprises 16 residues. This chain's CDR3 is CASIRGGGQGQNEQYF. The DNA for the CDR3 is TGTGCCAGCATCCGTGGGGGGGGACAGGGTCAGAACGAGCAGTACTTC.

The V call is TRBV6-6, the J call TRBJ1-1; TRBD1 matches 10 bases. V lost 11 bases, J lost 0 bases, and 3 bases stayed unmatched. The CDR3 runs 13 residues. Germline CDR1 MNHNY, CDR2 SVGAGI (reference sequence). This chain's CDR3 is CAGQGELNTEAFF. The DNA for the CDR3 is TGTGCCGGACAGGGGGAATTGAACACTGAAGCTTTCTTT.

This chain links TRBV2 with TRBJ1-4, with D perhaps TRBD1 (5 bases). Germline lookup yields CDR1 SNHLY and CDR2 FYNNEI. V gave up 7 bases and J gave up 7 bases, with 16 bases separating them. This CDR3 contains 14 residues. CDR3 loop: CASTKTASGEKLFF. The CDR3 DNA reads TGTGCCAGCACCAAGACAGCTTCTGGTGAAAAACTGTTTTTT.

With respect to this clone: Other DNA sequences in this specimen translate into the identical CDR3. The chain carries TRBV28 and TRBJ2-7; D not certain. Germline CDR1 MDHEN, CDR2 SYDVKM. This CDR3 is built from 11 residues. Trimming pared 6 bases from V and 4 bases from J, leaving 7 bases between. The CDR3, as DNA: TGTGCCAGCAGCCCAGAGTACGAGCAGTACTTC. Its translation: CASSPEYEQYF.

V and J are TRBV29-1 and TRBJ1-5, with 7 bases matching TRBD1. Germline-derived CDR1 and CDR2 are SQVTM and ANQGSEA. V shed 6 bases, J shed 4 bases, and the junction held 9 bases outside the gene matches. This CDR3 spans 14 amino acids. The CDR3: CSVATDRENQPQHF. CDR3 sequence (DNA): TGCAGCGTCGCCACCGACAGGGAGAATCAGCCCCAGCATTTT.

In its sample, this clone was seen a few times. The CDR3 region has the DNA TGTGCCAGCAGCCTTCCGATGCTGGGGGCTTTCTTT. Amino acids: CASSLPMLGAFF. The chain carries TRBV7-9 and TRBJ1-1; no definite D call. Per germline, CDR1 SEHNR and CDR2 FQNEAQ (reference sequence). Trimming pared 5 bases from V and 11 bases from J, leaving 15 bases between. The CDR3 covers 12 residues.

The chain uses TRBV11-2 and TRBJ2-7; D remains ambiguous. Germline V gene lookup returns CDR1 SGHAT and CDR2 FQNNGV. The CDR3 runs to 15 residues. The V end was cut by 2 bases, the J end by 3 bases, with 14 bases between. CDR3 region: CASSLTGIGNYEQYF. In nucleotides, the CDR3 is TGTGCCAGCAGCTTAACGGGTATCGGTAACTACGAGCAGTACTTC.